This paragraph covers one TCR beta chain sequence. These data come from a study of blood T cells in healthy people across ages. PCR was performed a second time for about 6 to 12 cycles using a sample-barcoded 5' primer and a J-beta primer mix. MiXCR was run by TCRdb on the 5' RACE reads, yielding one entry per CDR3 protein. The sample carries approximately 690,000 distinct CDR3 sequences, roughly 53% recorded once. Peripheral blood, about 9.3 milliliters per donor, was collected. The germline CDR1 and CDR2 sequences are LGHDT and YNNKEL (reference sequence). CDR3 size: 15 residues. V lost 6 bases and J 2 bases, leaving 15 bases between the germline ends.

The receptor's source is a man between 60 and 70 years old in good health. The rearrangement uses TRBV3-1 and TRBJ2-3; a possible D gene is TRBD1 (6 bases). Source material: blood. CDR3 coding DNA: TGTGCCAGCAGAGACATAGGGGGACCCACAGATACGCAGTATTTT. Residues: CASRDIGGPTDTQYF.